The text below deals with one T cell receptor beta chain. It lacks a known antigen. Nothing much larger sits one base from this clone, and base qualities are not available. The entry originates in a study of cytomegalovirus exposure and HLA in healthy donors listed by TCRdb under 2017. For context, the study as a whole: In an earlier analysis of several hundred of the donors, 276 Gb of sequence data and approximately 120 million unique TCR beta sequences from about 190 million T cells were reported. Donor age, sex, ethnicity and CMV serostatus were compiled alongside the repertoire data. In the later analysis, no new phenotypic data were used to find candidate immune exposures; instead, reliance was placed on TCR beta sequences and their occurrence across donors. A later analysis re-analyzed previously published TCR beta repertoires from 666 donors and added high-resolution HLA genotyping to study TCR occurrence patterns. HLA typing covered class I and class II loci at four-digit resolution. Every discovery cohort repertoire had been produced on one sequencing platform. Five DR-DQ haplotypes were handled as single units for association and clustering, since linkage in the cohort was strong. Along with the 666-subject first cohort, a separate validation cohort of around 110 different subjects was used. The number of typed donors differed by locus: about 620-640 for A, B, C, DRB1 and DQB1; 522 for DQA1; approximately 610 for DPA1; and roughly 450 for DPB1. To decide whether each TCR beta V gene segment behaved as functional or pseudogenic, an earlier analysis of approximately 620 of the donors relied on high-throughput TCR beta sequencing. Among 398 genotyped donors of the cohort, an average of around 240,000 unique TCR beta nucleotide sequences was sequenced per donor, of which about 18% were non-productive. The T cell repertoires of 666 subjects were profiled by immunosequencing and related to cytomegalovirus serostatus. In a later genetic analysis, genome-wide SNP genotypes for 398 of the 666 donors were used, and that subset was treated as a discovery cohort. An early release covering about 600 HLA-typed donors comprised roughly 300 gigabases of sequencing data and approximately 85 million unique TCR sequences. The study was designed to test whether signatures of past pathogen exposure could be identified by cataloging public T cell receptors. The genetic ancestry cluster associated with self-reported Caucasian donors included 70% to 85% of the 350 to 500 genotyped donors. To predict cytomegalovirus infection status, the study brought together high-throughput TCR immunosequencing, statistical association of individual TCRs with disease status, and machine learning.

Library preparation employed the immunoSEQ multiplex PCR assay. A mixture of 60 forward primers for TCR Vbeta segments and 13 reverse primers for TCR Jbeta segments was used in the multiplex PCR. The CDR3 region of rearranged TCR beta genes was amplified from genomic DNA by a multiplex PCR assay. The amplified TCR beta libraries were sequenced on the Illumina HiSeq System as 87-base-pair reads. The original pipeline was this. Across the roughly 700 repertoires, a later analysis counted approximately 83 million unique TCR beta chains, 8.5 million to 12 million of which were shared by at least two donors. Raw reads were error-corrected and collapsed into unique sequences by a nearest-neighbor algorithm in which closely related sequences were merged to remove PCR and sequencing errors. V, D and J gene segments were assigned by aligning CDR3 sequences to IMGT reference sequences. Each retained sequence needed at least a six-nucleotide match to both a V gene segment and a J gene segment. A rearrangement was called productive if the CDR3 had no stop codons and remained in frame with V and J, and every other rearrangement was called non-productive. Following IMGT convention, CDR3 was defined as the stretch from the second conserved V-encoded cysteine to the conserved J-encoded phenylalanine. The earlier analysis of fewer than 700 of the donors excluded sequences that lacked an unambiguous match to a single V gene segment. In an earlier analysis of around 590 of the donors, a V segment was called functional when productive rearrangements were above 56.7%, and segregating when the standard deviation between donors exceeded 5%. A statistical classification framework was developed to diagnose cytomegalovirus status using the catalog of TCR beta chain sequences. In a later analysis, TCR nucleotide sequences were compared against IMGT/GENE-DB human TR gene sequences so that V and J genes could be assigned. The TCRdist pipeline was used in a later analysis to assign CDR3 sequences and most-parsimonious VDJ recombination scenarios. In a later analysis, every TCR beta chain was defined by the combination of its CDR3 amino acid sequence and its V-gene family, and reads without a unique V-gene family were dropped. In a later analysis, 450 to 600 highly shared, low-generation-probability nucleotide sequences were removed to address suspected cross-contamination and a sequencing artifact. For each public chain, a later analysis derived a clonal expansion index from normalized ranks of inferred template counts within each repertoire. Generation probabilities in a later analysis came from a VDJ recombination model fitted to out-of-frame rearrangements, and those results were checked against IGoR. A later analysis scored TCR-TCR, TCR-HLA and TCR-CMV co-occurrence with hypergeometric tests, applying a repertoire-size bias correction to TCR pairs. To estimate false discovery rates, a later analysis permuted the HLA or CMV assignments 20 times. In a later analysis, co-occurring TCRs were grouped using DBSCAN, and TCRdist sequence similarity was added for clustering within HLA-allele-positive subsets. Repertoires with fewer than 30,000 or more than 120,000 public chains, plus five repertoires with anomalous nucleotide sharing, were excluded from co-occurrence clustering. Here the immuneACCESS table is served through TCRdb, limited to in-frame sequences with V and J called. Missing clones are a known gap in these copies; in checked studies unresolved V genes cover under half, and the rest lacks a known reason. The V and J calls and clone size come from that table; D and trimming were worked out from the DNA. For this sample the table gives some 200,000 clones, of which roughly 80% were detected only once. The top ten clones comprise approximately 6.5% of the sample.

Including the terminal cysteine and phenylalanine, the CDR3 comprises 16 residues. Just CDR3 DNA is preserved here, 48 bases in frame from base 1. CDR1 ENHRY and CDR2 SYGVKD are derived from the germline V gene. Germline trimming amounts to 4 bases on V and 3 bases on J, with 10 as the count of junction bases outside the gene matches. What the study reported, not specific to this receptor: Correlated functional status among segregating V segments might be attributable to linkage disequilibrium, but an unknown experimental factor could not be ruled out. Most CMV-associated TCR beta chains appeared to be HLA-restricted in a later analysis, and the HLA associations seemed to be driven largely by CMV exposure. In an earlier analysis of under 600 of the donors, most TCR beta V segments were observed in productive rearrangements about 90% or about 30% of the time, broadly matching IMGT annotations. A later analysis reported that several top co-occurrence clusters appeared linked to parvovirus B19, influenza, CMV and Epstein-Barr virus. A later analysis found that HLA-associated TCR beta chains were more clonally expanded and had lower generation probabilities than equally common non-associated chains. In this cohort, only TCR beta chains were sequenced, and detectable features were limited by the absence of alpha or paired-chain data. In the study, 150 to 200 TCR beta chains were listed as associated with cytomegalovirus. Because HLA typing was unavailable for some donors at each locus, only the typed subset was used in association tests. In a later genetic analysis, fewer N-insertions in productive TCRs were reported among donors in an Asian-associated ancestry cluster than the 666-donor mean. A further reported finding was that TCR beta sequences accurately predicted the HLA-A and HLA-B alleles for most subjects in the first cohort. The authors suggested that the approach could potentially be generalized to other disease states and immunological phenotypes. About 17 rarely observed V segments, including chromosome 9 orphons, were excluded from the earlier analysis of a few hundred of the donors because counts were too low. V-gene and J-gene trimming of TCR beta chains was associated with a missense DCLRE1C variant in a later genetic analysis, and the association was replicated in an independent cohort. Cytomegalovirus status was reported to be diagnosed by the classifier with high specificity and sensitivity in both the original and validation cohorts. Strong co-occurrence of HLA alleles, especially DR and DQ, made assigning TCR associations to individual alleles difficult. The presence/absence analyses assumed that sequencing depth was roughly uniform across donors, and that assumption may not be true. At a false discovery rate of 0.05, a later analysis linked about 16,000 TCR beta sequences to specific HLA alleles. The sequencing pipeline was judged likely to have produced a cluster of highly shared sequence variants as a technical artifact. In a later analysis, TCR association rates were found to vary across HLA loci, with the most associated TCRs seen for DRB1 alleles and the fewest for HLA-C alleles. In vitro tests confirmed that a few of the cytomegalovirus-associated TCR beta chains recognize cytomegalovirus antigens. For the cohort, immune exposure information was limited to CMV serostatus. Most TCR sequences were seen in very few donors, while some public TCRs were found in many individuals. The 87-base-pair reads could not distinguish some IMGT-functional V segments, including TRBV6-2 and TRBV6-3, so those segments were excluded.

In total, just over 650 healthy bone marrow donors made up the cohort. At the time of sampling, all cohort members were nominally healthy, though unrecorded immune exposures were likely present. The donor tested CMV seropositive, placing the donor among the 290 or so seropositive members of the cohort. Every donor gave a peripheral blood sample, and the peripheral blood mononuclear cells from that sample were used for TCR beta sequencing. Genomic DNA extraction from the blood cell samples was performed with the Qiagen DNeasy Blood Extraction Kit. The clonotype comes from a woman aged 45-65 years in good health and CMV-seropositive. Sequences were obtained from PBMCs. The rearrangement joined TRBV10-3 to TRBJ1-1; 8 bases in the middle match TRBD1. The sequenced DNA: TGTGCCATCAGTGGAGATTATCAGGGGGCGGACACTGAAGCTTTCTTT. Its coded protein is CAISGDYQGADTEAFF.